The 14 T cell receptor beta chains below were found in one sample sequenced in a study of cytomegalovirus exposure and HLA in healthy donors. The PCR employed 60 Vbeta primers together with 13 Jbeta primers. Using immunoSEQ multiplex PCR, the repertoire was profiled, and TCRdb retains in-frame clones only, with some absent. Among hundreds of thousands of clones listed, more than 65% were seen once. The sample taken for sequencing was PBMCs. The receptor set was obtained from a man between 18 and 35 years old in good health and CMV-seronegative.

V and J are TRBV27 and TRBJ1-1; no clear D gene. In germline, CDR1 is MNHEY, CDR2 SMNVEV (reference sequence). This CDR3 is 13 amino acids long. Trimming cost V 6 bases and J 0 bases, with 8 bases left between them. As DNA, the CDR3 is TGTGCCAGCAGGCGGACTTTGAACACTGAAGCTTTCTTT. It translates to CASRRTLNTEAFF.

The chain uses TRBV13 and TRBJ1-1; no definite D call. Trimming pared 1 base from V and 0 bases from J, leaving 12 bases between. CDR1 PRHDT and CDR2 FYEKMQ come from the germline V gene (reference sequence). The CDR3 has 16 amino acids. The CDR3: CASSLEEGNVNTEAFF. Here the CDR3 DNA reads TGTGCCAGCAGCTTAGAGGAGGGCAACGTGAACACTGAAGCTTTCTTT.

This rearrangement joins TRBV2 to TRBJ1-5; 10 bases match TRBD1. The CDR3 sequence is 14 residues long. Germline V CDR1 and CDR2: SNHLY, FYNNEI. V dropped 5 bases and J dropped 4; count of bases not matched to a gene: 2. In nucleotides, the CDR3 is TGTGCCAGCAGTCGACAGGGGGCTAATCAGCCCCAGCATTTT. This gives the protein CASSRQGANQPQHF.

The rearrangement links TRBV6-6 to TRBJ1-2; TRBD1 matches at 9 bases. V lost 5 bases and J lost 0; bases outside the gene matches: 4. Germline V gene sequence: CDR1 MNHNY, CDR2 SVGAGI (reference sequence). The CDR3 consists of 15 residues. The CDR3 loop reads CASSAGQGPNYGYTF. For the CDR3, the DNA is TGTGCCAGCAGTGCGGGACAGGGACCTAACTATGGCTACACCTTC.

This chain links TRBV11-3 with TRBJ2-1; a weak D match, TRBD2 (6 bases). The V end was cut by 1 base, the J end by 8 bases, with 18 bases between. CDR3 length: 16 residues. Germline loops: CDR1 SGHNT, CDR2 YENEEA. The CDR3 DNA reads TGTGCCAGCAGCTTAGGATACCGGGAGATCTCGGATGAGCAGTTCTTC. It codes for CASSLGYREISDEQFF.

The chain has TRBV2 and TRBJ2-7; D possibly corresponds to TRBD1 (6 bases). Germline CDR1 reads SNHLY; CDR2 reads FYNNEI. With 0 bases removed from V and 3 bases from J, the gap between germline ends came to 18 bases. This CDR3 comprises 17 residues. CDR3 in DNA: TGTGCCAGCAGTGAAGCCCTCAGGACAGTCAATTACTACGAGCAGTACTTC. This sequence encodes CASSEALRTVNYYEQYF.

This clone was observed once. Other DNA sequences of this sample code for an identical CDR3. The V call is TRBV5-1, the J call TRBJ1-2, with a tentative D call TRBD1 (5 bases). Germline V gene lookup returns CDR1 SGHRS and CDR2 YFSETQ. V was clipped by 5 bases and J by 3 bases, with 17 bases between them. The length of the CDR3 is 15 residues. The CDR3 DNA is TGCGCCAGCAGTTTGCAACAAGGGGAACACTATGGCTACACCTTC. Translating gives CASSLQQGEHYGYTF.

The chain couples TRBV10-3 to TRBJ1-2; possible D gene TRBD1, 6 bases. The CDR3 spans 14 residues. Trimming removed 0 bases at V and 6 bases at J, with 11 bases between. Germline CDR1 ENHRY, CDR2 SYGVKD. Here the CDR3 DNA reads TGTGCCATCAGTGAGTCGACAGGACTCGATGGCTACACCTTC. It specifies CAISESTGLDGYTF.

Points on this clone: Compared with germline, one end of the junction differs, possibly owing to a read error. The rearrangement uses TRBV7-9 and TRBJ2-5, with 10 nucleotides matching TRBD2. Looked up from germline, CDR1 is SEHNR and CDR2 is FQNEAQ (reference sequence). The CDR3 runs 14 residues. In nucleotides, the CDR3 is TGTTCCAGCAGCGCCAGCGGGAGGGGAGAGACCCAGTACTTC. This gives the protein CSSSASGRGETQYF.

The gene calls are TRBV6-1 and TRBJ2-1; TRBD1 agrees at 11 bases. V shed 4 bases and J 7 bases; nucleotides not matched to a gene: 6. Germline V gene lookup returns CDR1 MNHNS and CDR2 SASEGT. CDR3 length: 15 amino acids. As DNA, the CDR3 is TGTGCCAGCAGTGGGAGGACAGGGGGCAGGAATGAGCAGTTCTTC. Protein sequence: CASSGRTGGRNEQFF.

The gene calls are TRBV18 and TRBJ2-7, with 12 bases aligning to TRBD1. CDR1 is KGHSH, CDR2 LQKENI, per germline. This CDR3 region has 16 residues. J gave up 4 bases and V 1 base, and 5 bases lay outside the gene matches. The CDR3 sequence is CASSPLSGQGAYEQYF. The CDR3 nucleotides read TGTGCCAGCTCACCACTATCGGGACAGGGGGCATACGAGCAGTACTTC. Full variable domain (missing parts from reference TRBV18 and TRBJ2-7): NAGVMQNPRHLVRRRGQEARLRCSPMKGHSHVYWYRQLPEEGLKFMVYLQKENIIDESGMPKERFSAEFPKEGPSILRIQQVVRGDSAAYFCASSPLSGQGAYEQYFGPGTRLTVT.

The rearrangement links TRBV19 to TRBJ1-2; a weak D match, TRBD1 (5 bases). The germline V and J ends were trimmed by 5 bases and 5 bases, with 9 bases remaining between them. Germline loops: CDR1 LNHDA, CDR2 SQIVND (reference sequence). The CDR3 is 12 residues long. The CDR3 DNA sequence: TGTGCCAGTAGTGCAGGGATGTATGGCTACACCTTC. Translation: CASSAGMYGYTF.

V usage is TRBV9 and J usage is TRBJ2-3; D is ambiguous. CDR1 and CDR2 (germline): SGDLS, YYNGEE. V lost 2 bases and J 4 bases, leaving 14 bases between the germline ends. This CDR3 contains 15 residues. Written as DNA, the CDR3 is TGTGCCAGCAGCGTGTTGGGTAGCAGAGCAGATACGCAGTATTTT. As protein: CASSVLGSRADTQYF.

This rearrangement joins TRBV25-1 to TRBJ2-3; unclear D gene. V lost 6 bases and J 4 bases, leaving 8 bases between the germline ends. CDR1 is MGHDK, CDR2 SYGVNS, per germline. CDR3 size: 12 residues. The CDR3 reads CASSDWPDTQYF. DNA for the CDR3: TGTGCCAGCAGCGACTGGCCAGATACGCAGTATTTT.